These T cell receptor beta chains were read from a single sample in a study of blood T cell repertoires in COVID-19. Sequencing was performed with immunoSEQ multiplex PCR; in TCRdb, only in-frame clones are kept and a portion is missing. The table includes 340,000 or so clones, around 88% detected once. Sequencing was carried out using peripheral blood. The receptors here all came from a man aged 30 to 39 with active or convalescent COVID-19. Both conserved end residues are part of each CDR3. The order of the fields is D gene, clone size, J gene, V gene, CDR3 protein, CDR3 DNA. A D gene is named only where the DNA matches it firmly. Clone size is given for some rows only: seen once, a few or many times, or a class if the clone is expanded.

TRBD1,NA,TRBJ1-1,TRBV19,CASNRQGNTEAFF,TGTGCCAGTAACAGACAGGGGAACACTGAAGCTTTCTTT
TRBD1,NA,TRBJ2-1,TRBV10-3,CAITPGTGEQFF,TGTGCCATCACCCCCGGGACAGGGGAGCAGTTCTTC
NA,once,TRBJ1-1,TRBV7-2,CASSLEGHANTEAFF,TGTGCCAGCAGCTTAGAGGGGCACGCGAACACTGAAGCTTTCTTT
TRBD1,NA,TRBJ1-1,TRBV12-3/TRBV12-4,CASSPGQGTEAFF,TGTGCCAGCAGCCCTGGACAGGGCACTGAAGCTTTCTTT
NA,NA,TRBJ2-2,TRBV19,CASSTLDMTNTGELFF,TGTGCCAGTAGTACACTAGACATGACGAACACCGGGGAGCTGTTTTTT
TRBD1,NA,TRBJ1-2,TRBV7-6,CASSLSGTGEGGYTF,TGTGCCAGCAGCTTATCCGGGACAGGGGAGGGTGGCTACACCTTC
TRBD1,NA,TRBJ1-4,TRBV19,CASSAIDRGRGTNEKLFF,TGTGCCAGTAGTGCGATTGACAGGGGGCGAGGAACTAATGAAAAACTGTTTTTT
NA,NA,TRBJ2-6,TRBV3-1/TRBV3-2,CASIRRGANVLTF,TGTGCCAGCATCCGGAGGGGGGCCAACGTCCTGACTTTC
TRBD2,NA,TRBJ2-7,TRBV6-5,CASSATSGLPYEQYF,TGTGCCAGCAGCGCTACTAGCGGATTGCCCTACGAGCAGTACTTC
NA,NA,TRBJ1-5,TRBV27,CASSFPGKDNQPQHF,TGTGCCAGCAGTTTCCCAGGGAAGGACAATCAGCCCCAGCATTTT
NA,few,TRBJ2-3,TRBV4-1,CASSQEEAGPRDTQYF,TGCGCCAGCAGCCAAGAGGAGGCGGGCCCTCGGGATACGCAGTATTTT
TRBD1,once,TRBJ2-6,TRBV11-3,CASSSRQGPSGANVLTF,TGTGCCAGCAGCTCGCGACAGGGGCCCTCTGGGGCCAACGTCCTGACTTTC
NA,once,TRBJ1-2,TRBV6-5,CASRLAGNYGYTF,TGTGCCAGCAGGCTAGCGGGCAACTATGGCTACACCTTC